These T cell receptor beta chains were read from a single sample in a study of T cells in Graves' hyperthyroidism and ophthalmopathy. TCRdb re-called the multiplex PCR reads through MiXCR, storing one row per CDR3 protein. This sample yields about 600,000 distinct CDR3 sequences, of which about a sixth are seen a single time; around 3.5% belongs to the top ten. What was sequenced was blood. These receptors were collected from a woman between 40 and 55 years old with Graves' ophthalmopathy. CDR3s include the opening cysteine and the closing phenylalanine or tryptophan. A D gene is named only where the DNA matches it firmly. Only part of the rows carry a size: once, few, many, or a class if the clone is expanded.

V: TRBV6-1
J: TRBJ1-6
D: -
size: -
DNA: TGTGCCAGCAGTACCGACCCCCGGGAGAATTCACCCCTCCACTTT
CDR3: CASSTDPRENSPLHF

V: TRBV30
J: TRBJ1-6
D: -
size: few
DNA: TGTGCCTGGAGGGCCCGGGCCGCACGGCGATCACCCCTCCACTTT
CDR3: CAWRARAARRSPLHF

V: TRBV25-1
J: TRBJ1-1
D: -
size: many
DNA: TGTGCCAGCAGTCATCGAAGGAACACTGAAGCTTTCTTT
CDR3: CASSHRRNTEAFF

V: TRBV7-7
J: TRBJ2-5
D: TRBD2
size: many
DNA: TGTGCTAGCAGCCGACTAGCGGGGGATGAAGAGACCCAGTACTTC
CDR3: CASSRLAGDEETQYF

V: TRBV12-3/TRBV12-4
J: TRBJ2-1
D: -
size: few
DNA: TGTGCCAGCAGTCGACTGCGAATATCCTACAATGAGCAGTTCTTC
CDR3: CASSRLRISYNEQFF

V: TRBV2
J: TRBJ2-1
D: TRBD2
size: many
DNA: TGTGCCAGCAGCAAACTAGCGGGAGTCTACAATGAGCAGTTCTTC
CDR3: CASSKLAGVYNEQFF

V: TRBV28
J: TRBJ1-4
D: -
size: many
DNA: TGTGCCAGCAGTTTGGGACAAGCAACTAATGAAAAACTGTTTTTT
CDR3: CASSLGQATNEKLFF

V: TRBV5-5
J: TRBJ1-6
D: -
size: -
DNA: TGTGCCAGCAGCTCAGCCGGACAAGGGGTTAATTCACCCCTCCACTTT
CDR3: CASSSAGQGVNSPLHF

V: TRBV11-1
J: TRBJ2-1
D: TRBD2
size: many
DNA: TGTGCCAGCAGCTCGAGCGGGAGGAGCTCCTACAATGAGCAGTTCTTC
CDR3: CASSSSGRSSYNEQFF

V: TRBV30
J: TRBJ1-1
D: TRBD1
size: few
DNA: TGTGCCAGTAGTGCCGGGACAGGGGCCTTTGAAGCTTTCTTT
CDR3: CASSAGTGAFEAFF

V: TRBV7-9
J: TRBJ1-1
D: TRBD1
size: many
DNA: TGTGCCAGCAGCTATCCACAGGGGGAGGAAGCTTTCTTT
CDR3: CASSYPQGEEAFF

V: TRBV29-1
J: TRBJ2-5
D: TRBD2
size: few
DNA: TGCACCCCGGACGTAGCGGGAGGAGAGACCCAGTACTTC
CDR3: CTPDVAGGETQYF

V: TRBV3-1
J: TRBJ2-2
D: -
size: few
DNA: TGTGCCAGCAGCCCTGTACAGGGAAGGGGAGGTAGCGGGGAGCTGTTTTTT
CDR3: CASSPVQGRGGSGELFF

V: TRBV9
J: TRBJ2-3
D: -
size: many
DNA: TGTGCCAGCAGCGTAGGAGTAGGCGGAGGCACAGATACGCAGTATTTT
CDR3: CASSVGVGGGTDTQYF

V: TRBV19
J: TRBJ2-3
D: -
size: few
DNA: TGTGCCAGTAGCAGGGGGGGCGACCCCACGGGTACGCAGTATTTT
CDR3: CASSRGGDPTGTQYF

V: TRBV30
J: TRBJ1-2
D: -
size: -
DNA: TGTGCCTGGAGTGTACATTGGCAGCTCTATGGCTACACCTTC
CDR3: CAWSVHWQLYGYTF

V: TRBV7-3
J: TRBJ2-1
D: -
size: few
DNA: TGTGCCAGCAGCCTCCGGGAGTGGGGTGAGCAGTTCTTC
CDR3: CASSLREWGEQFF

V: TRBV20-1
J: TRBJ1-2
D: -
size: -
DNA: TGCAGTGTCCCGGGGGCAAGCTATGGCTACACCTTC
CDR3: CSVPGASYGYTF

V: TRBV6-1
J: TRBJ2-3
D: -
size: few
DNA: TGTGCCAGCAGTTTTCGACCCCAGGGAACAGATACGCAGTATTTT
CDR3: CASSFRPQGTDTQYF

V: TRBV20-1
J: TRBJ1-1
D: -
size: many
DNA: TGCTCGGGAGTTTGGACGAACACTGAAGCTTTCTTT
CDR3: CSGVWTNTEAFF